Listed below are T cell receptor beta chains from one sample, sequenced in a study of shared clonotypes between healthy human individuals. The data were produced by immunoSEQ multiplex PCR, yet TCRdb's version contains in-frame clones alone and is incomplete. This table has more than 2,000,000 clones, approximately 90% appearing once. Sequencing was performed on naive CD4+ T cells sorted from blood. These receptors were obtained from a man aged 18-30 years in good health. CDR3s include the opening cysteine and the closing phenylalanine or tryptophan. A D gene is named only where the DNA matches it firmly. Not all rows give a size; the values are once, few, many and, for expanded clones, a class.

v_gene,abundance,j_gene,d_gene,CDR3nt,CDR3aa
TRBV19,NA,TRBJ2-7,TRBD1,TGTGCCAGTAAACAGGGGTTGGGTGCCTACGAGCAGTACTTC,CASKQGLGAYEQYF
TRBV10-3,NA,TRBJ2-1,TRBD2,TGTGCCATCAGTGAGTCAAGGCTAGCGGGGGAGTTCTTC,CAISESRLAGEFF
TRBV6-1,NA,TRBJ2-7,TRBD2,TGTGCCAGCAGGGAGGGACTAGCGGGGCTAGAGCAGTACTTC,CASREGLAGLEQYF
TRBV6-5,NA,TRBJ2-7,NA,TGTGCCAGCAGAAACCCAGGAGGGTACGAGCAGTACTTC,CASRNPGGYEQYF
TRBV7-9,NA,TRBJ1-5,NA,TGTGCCAGCAGCTTAGAGCAGGGATATCAGCCCCAGCATTTT,CASSLEQGYQPQHF
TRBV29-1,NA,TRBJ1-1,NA,TGCAGCGTTGAATCCGCAGTGATGAACACTGAAGCTTTCTTT,CSVESAVMNTEAFF
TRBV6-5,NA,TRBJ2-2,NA,TGTGCCAGCAGTTACGCCTGGACAGTGACCGGGGAGCTGTTTTTT,CASSYAWTVTGELFF
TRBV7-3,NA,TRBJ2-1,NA,TGTGCCAGCAGCTTAAATTCGCCAGGGGCCTACAATGAGCAGTTCTTC,CASSLNSPGAYNEQFF
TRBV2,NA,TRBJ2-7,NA,TGTGCCAGCAGGTCCGGGAACCCAGCCTACGAGCAGTACTTC,CASRSGNPAYEQYF
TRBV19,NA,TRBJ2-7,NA,TGTGCCAGTAGTACGCAGGGGTCTTCCTACGAGCAGTACTTC,CASSTQGSSYEQYF
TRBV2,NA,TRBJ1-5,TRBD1,TGTGCCAGCAGTGAGACAGGGATCAATCAGCCCCAGCATTTT,CASSETGINQPQHF
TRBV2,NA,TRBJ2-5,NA,TGTGCCAGCAGTGAACAGGGATTGGGGCAAGAGACCCAGTACTTC,CASSEQGLGQETQYF
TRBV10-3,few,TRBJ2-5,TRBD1,TGTGCCATCAGTGACCGGACAGGGCAAGAGACCCAGTACTTC,CAISDRTGQETQYF
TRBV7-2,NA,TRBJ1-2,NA,TGTGCCAGCAGCTCCCACTATGGCTACACCTTC,CASSSHYGYTF